Reported below is one T cell receptor beta chain. The data belong to a study of PD-1 blockade in mismatch repair-deficient tumors. Produced via immunoSEQ multiplex PCR; TCRdb's table is partial and in-frame only. In the table there are some 110,000 clones, more than 60% of which are singletons. Per germline, CDR1 LGHNA and CDR2 YNFKEQ. The CDR3 is 17 amino acids. Trimming removed 6 bases at V and 0 bases at J, with 18 bases between. Sequenced here: peripheral blood, sampled 60 weeks after starting pembrolizumab. This chain joins TRBV4-2 and TRBJ1-3; D gene ambiguous. The sequence derives from an adult with mismatch repair-deficient cancer. The CDR3 DNA is TGTGCCAGCAGTCCACCACAAGGAACTGGCTCTGGAAACACCATATATTTT. Translated: CASSPPQGTGSGNTIYF.